These T cell receptor beta chains were read from a single sample in a study of CD8 T cells in ankylosing spondylitis. TCRdb reprocessed the 5' RACE reads with MiXCR, giving one entry per CDR3 protein. The sample lists about 360,000 distinct CDR3 sequences; 20% to 25% were seen once. Sequencing used blood, either unsorted or a sorted T cell fraction (not recorded which). The receptors here all came from a male donor with ankylosing spondylitis or in good health (not recorded which). The CDR3 runs from the conserved cysteine through the conserved F or W.

V gene	J gene	CDR3 protein
TRBV20-1	TRBJ2-5	CSARDFQEIFQETQYF
TRBV5-1	TRBJ2-7	CASSLDRNSYEQYF
TRBV25-1	TRBJ2-7	CASSEYYEQYF
TRBV7-6	TRBJ2-1	CASSLGVSSYNEQFF
TRBV11-2	TRBJ2-2	CASSSQSNGFGELFF
TRBV29-1	TRBJ1-1	CSARTGGDTEAFF
TRBV5-6	TRBJ2-3	CAAKVRERDTQYF
TRBV29-1	TRBJ1-1	CSVGTGKNEAFF
TRBV7-9	TRBJ2-7	CASSLGYGYEQYF
TRBV28	TRBJ2-3	CASSPSGQGATDTQYF
TRBV3-1	TRBJ2-7	CASSPAGQGYEQYF
TRBV12-3/TRBV12-4	TRBJ2-7	CASSSDRGHEQYF
TRBV12-3/TRBV12-4	TRBJ2-2	CASSFPHRAESPTANTGELFF
TRBV12-3/TRBV12-4	TRBJ1-2	CASQTRTANYGYTF
TRBV5-1	TRBJ2-7	CASSLLAGGTQGYEQYF
TRBV5-1	TRBJ2-1	CASSIRLAGGDNEQFF
TRBV14	TRBJ2-1	CASSQGGQGGEQFF
TRBV9	TRBJ2-1	CASSIAGRSYNEQFF
TRBV29-1	TRBJ2-3	CSVPPEVGGTDTQYF
TRBV7-2	TRBJ2-1	CASSLGLTTNEQFF
TRBV14	TRBJ2-7	CASSQDEALPYEQYF
TRBV5-5	TRBJ1-5	CASSTQGAWPQHF
TRBV29-1	TRBJ2-1	CSVGGGGGYNEQFF
TRBV7-9	TRBJ2-7	CASSQRFYEQYF
TRBV10-3	TRBJ1-6	CAISEEGNSPLHF
TRBV28	TRBJ2-7	CASSLSWQGSNEQYF
TRBV3-1	TRBJ2-3	CASSRPAGGLADTQYF
TRBV7-2	TRBJ2-3	CASGLPRDGDTQYF
TRBV11-2	TRBJ2-3	CASTLRETQYF
TRBV15	TRBJ2-5	CATSRDMELQLQYF
TRBV6-1	TRBJ2-3	CASSHLTSGGTDTQYF
TRBV29-1	TRBJ2-7	CSVDSGGSYEQYF
TRBV6-1	TRBJ2-7	CANNPRGNPSYEQYF
TRBV2	TRBJ1-6	CASTLPFGGSSYNSPLHF
TRBV7-9	TRBJ2-5	CASSLMTGSFQETQYF
TRBV12-3/TRBV12-4	TRBJ2-2	CASSLVFQQGGVNPNTGELFF
TRBV4-1	TRBJ1-4	CASSLGPGGKLFF
TRBV10-3	TRBJ2-2	CAIKGGDTHTGELFF
TRBV27	TRBJ1-1	CASSLLDRGTEAFF
TRBV12-3/TRBV12-4	TRBJ2-3	CASSATGDTQYF
TRBV7-8	TRBJ2-1	CASSLGKADEQFF
TRBV12-3/TRBV12-4	TRBJ2-3	CASSFVYTDTQYF
TRBV25-1	TRBJ1-5	CARSPGQGGNQPQHF
TRBV30	TRBJ2-7	CAWSNEGLTYEQYF
TRBV6-1	TRBJ2-7	CASKVGPSYEQYF
TRBV12-3/TRBV12-4	TRBJ2-7	CASSFGVDYEQYF
TRBV7-9	TRBJ2-1	CASSPRGAGASNEQFF
TRBV10-2	TRBJ2-7	CASRRDRALYEQYF
TRBV5-6	TRBJ2-5	CASSLAVTDQETQYF